This T cell receptor beta chain was identified during a study of T cells in Graves' hyperthyroidism and ophthalmopathy. Broader study findings: From stable hyperthyroidism, ophthalmopathy was separated by a 13 V-J model.

Patients with uncontrolled infections, other autoimmune diseases, pregnancy or lactation were excluded. The source material, RNA transcripts, was used to amplify TCR beta CDR3 regions. Primed by the HTBI set, a first-round RT-PCR was run on the TCR CDR3. One entry per CDR3 protein, called by TCRdb with MiXCR from the multiplex PCR reads. The sample carries about 420,000 distinct CDR3 sequences, 12% to 15% recorded once. Trimming removed 9 bases at V and 0 bases at J, with 12 bases between. The CDR3 is made up of 14 amino acids. CDR1 and CDR2 from the germline V gene are SGHAT and FQNNGV. Notes on this clonotype: Its target is unknown.

The clonotype originates from a woman between 18 and 30 years old with Graves' hyperthyroidism. Sequenced: blood. The V and J genes are TRBV11-2 and TRBJ1-3; D may be TRBD1 (5 bases). The chain's CDR3 is CARSVGGSGNTIYF. The CDR3 DNA reads TGTGCCAGGAGTGTGGGGGGCTCTGGAAACACCATATATTTT.